This T cell receptor beta chain was obtained from a study of identical twins. In regard to this clonotype: The antigen remains undetermined.

General study points: The study drew conclusions from cross-sectional statistical analysis, not from following the same donors.

TCRdb itself ran the 5' RACE reads through MiXCR, one entry per CDR3 protein. The sample has about 520,000 distinct CDR3 sequences; 20% to 25% are singletons. Germline loops: CDR1 KGHSH, CDR2 LQKENI. CDR3 length: 14 amino acids. Trimming stripped 2 bases from V and 1 base from J, with 8 bases between. The sample was also linked to a second study, of T cells expressing NK-cell markers. That source notes: One of the eight sequenced donors was seronegative, whereas the other seven were HCMV-seropositive. An anti-gamma-delta TCR antibody confined sorting to alpha-beta TCR T cells across several of the experiments.

The gene calls are TRBV18 and TRBJ2-5; D uncertain. Sequencing was carried out using CD4+ T cells sorted from blood. This sequence was found in a woman under 30 in good health. CDR3: CASSPGNRQETQYF. The CDR3 DNA is TGTGCCAGCTCACCAGGGAACCGCCAAGAGACCCAGTACTTC.